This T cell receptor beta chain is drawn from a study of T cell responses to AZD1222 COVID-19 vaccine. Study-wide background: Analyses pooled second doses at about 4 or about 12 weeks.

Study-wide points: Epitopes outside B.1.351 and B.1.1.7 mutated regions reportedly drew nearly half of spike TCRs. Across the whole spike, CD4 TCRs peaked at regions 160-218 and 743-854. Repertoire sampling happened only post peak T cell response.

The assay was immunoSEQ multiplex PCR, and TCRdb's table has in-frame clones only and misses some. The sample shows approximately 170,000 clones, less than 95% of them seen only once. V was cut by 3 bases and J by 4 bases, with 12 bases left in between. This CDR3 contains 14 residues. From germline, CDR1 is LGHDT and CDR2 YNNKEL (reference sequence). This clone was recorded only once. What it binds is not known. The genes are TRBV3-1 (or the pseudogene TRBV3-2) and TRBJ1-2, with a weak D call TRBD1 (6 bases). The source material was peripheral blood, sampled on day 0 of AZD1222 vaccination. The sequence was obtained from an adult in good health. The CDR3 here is CASSQPQGGYGYTF. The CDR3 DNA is TGTGCCAGCAGCCAGCCACAGGGCGGCTATGGCTACACCTTC.